The 4 T cell receptor beta chains below were found in one sample sequenced in a study of T cell responses to AZD1222 COVID-19 vaccine. Here immunoSEQ multiplex PCR was the method, and the copy in TCRdb shows in-frame clones only, minus some. The profile shows around 110,000 clones, 85% to 95% of them singletons. The sequenced sample was peripheral blood, obtained 28 days after the second AZD1222 dose. These receptors were collected from an adult who received the AZD1222 COVID-19 vaccine.

The chain is built from TRBV12-5 and TRBJ2-1; D unresolved. V lost 0 bases and J lost 0, with 9 bases in between. Germline V gene data show CDR1 as LGHNT and CDR2 as FRNRAP. CDR3 size: 16 residues. DNA of the CDR3: TGTGCTAGTGGTTTGGTAGCCTACCCCTCCTACAATGAGCAGTTCTTC. It translates to CASGLVAYPSYNEQFF.

The rearrangement uses TRBV5-1 and TRBJ2-2; possibly TRBD1 for D (6 bases). The CDR3 covers 17 residues. Trimming removed 1 base at V and 7 bases at J, with 20 bases between. Germline CDR1 reads SGHRS; CDR2 reads YFSETQ. CDR3 sequence (DNA): TGCGCCAGCAGCTTGCAAGCAGGGGCGTCGGGGATCGGGGAGCTGTTTTTT. Protein sequence: CASSLQAGASGIGELFF.

Judged by abundance, this clone is medium-sized (0.01 to 0.1%). V is TRBV7-9 and J is TRBJ2-3; tentatively, D is TRBD2 (5 bases). Trimming left V 5 bases short and J 4 bases short, with 10 bases between. Germline CDR1 and CDR2: SEHNR and FQNEAQ (reference sequence). There are 13 residues in the CDR3. The CDR3 sequence is CASSKLVADTQYF. CDR3 in DNA: TGTGCCAGCAGCAAACTAGTGGCAGATACGCAGTATTTT.

The genes are TRBV5-4 and TRBJ2-1; 7 positions agree with TRBD2. The CDR3 loop spans 14 amino acids. Germline CDR1 and CDR2: SGHNT and YYREEE (reference sequence). Trimming took 0 bases from V and 7 from J; bases not matched to a gene: 4. CDR3 sequence: CASSLGGRDNEQFF. The CDR3 nucleotides read TGTGCCAGCAGCTTGGGGGGGAGGGATAATGAGCAGTTCTTC.